Following are 19 T cell receptor beta chains from one sample sequenced in a study of type 1 regulatory T cells. TCRdb independently ran MiXCR on the reads; one entry per CDR3 protein. The sample yields about 42,000 distinct CDR3 sequences, more than 9% seen once. These receptors' antigens are unknown. The specimen was cultured non-Tr1 T cells, either the whole culture or a sorted T cell fraction (not recorded which). These receptors were obtained from a human donor in good health.

This clonotype qualifies as medium-sized. The J gene is TRBJ2-5, the V gene TRBV12-3 or TRBV12-4; possible D gene TRBD2, 5 bases. CDR3 length: 12 residues. V dropped 7 bases and J dropped 2 bases, with 8 bases sitting between them. CDR3 sequence reads: CASKEGQETQYF. The DNA for the CDR3 is TGTGCCAGCAAAGAGGGACAAGAGACCCAGTACTTC.

The V gene is TRBV18, the J gene TRBJ2-1; a possible D gene is TRBD1 (6 bases). The V end was cut by 0 bases, the J end by 3 bases, with 9 bases between. Germline loops: CDR1 KGHSH, CDR2 LQKENI. The CDR3 loop spans 15 amino acids. The CDR3 is CASSPPWTVYNEQFF. Written as DNA, the CDR3 is TGTGCCAGCTCACCACCTTGGACAGTCTACAATGAGCAGTTCTTC. The full variable domain, rest sourced from reference TRBV18 and TRBJ2-1, is NAGVMQNPRHLVRRRGQEARLRCSPMKGHSHVYWYRQLPEEGLKFMVYLQKENIIDESGMPKERFSAEFPKEGPSILRIQQVVRGDSAAYFCASSPPWTVYNEQFFGPGTRLTVL.

By share, this clonotype counts as medium-sized (0.01 to 0.1%). The chain has TRBV7-8 and TRBJ2-3; the D gene is possibly TRBD1 (5 bases). The ends were cut back, 5 bases at V and 2 bases at J, with 14 bases in the middle. Germline lookup yields CDR1 SGHVS and CDR2 FQNEAQ. CDR3 length: 15 amino acids. In DNA form, the CDR3 reads TGTGCCAGCAGCCAAGGGGTCCAGACCACAGATACGCAGTATTTT. It specifies CASSQGVQTTDTQYF.

The rearrangement uses TRBV12-3 or TRBV12-4 and TRBJ2-3; D remains unclear. Trimming took off 7 bases at V and 5 bases at J, with 13 bases between the two ends. This CDR3 comprises 13 residues. The CDR3, as DNA: TGTGCCAGCACTATACTGCCGGGAGATACGCAGTATTTT. This gives the protein CASTILPGDTQYF.

This clonotype was observed many times. The rearrangement links TRBV24-1 to TRBJ2-1; TRBD2 agrees at 14 bases. J lost 1 base, V lost 1 base, and 8 bases had no gene match. CDR3 length equals 20 residues. Looked up from germline, CDR1 is KGHDR and CDR2 is SFDVKD. The CDR3 sequence is CATSDFAGLAGDRSYNEQFF. The CDR3 DNA sequence: TGTGCCACCAGTGATTTCGCGGGACTAGCGGGAGATAGATCCTACAATGAGCAGTTCTTC.

The sample holds many counts of this clonotype. The chain couples TRBV12-3 or TRBV12-4 to TRBJ1-5; unclear D gene. This CDR3 region has 12 residues. Trimming cost V 2 bases and J 7 bases, with 6 bases left between them. The CDR3, as DNA: TGTGCCAGCAGTTTACGTGGGCAGCCCCAGCATTTT. Its translation: CASSLRGQPQHF.

The chain uses TRBV7-8 and TRBJ2-5, with TRBD2 identical over 9 bases. This CDR3 comprises 15 residues. The trim removed 4 bases at V and 0 bases at J, leaving 3 bases unmatched. CDR1 and CDR2 from the germline V gene are SGHVS and FQNEAQ. CDR3 region: CASSSGLADQETQYF. CDR3 sequence (DNA): TGTGCCAGCAGCTCGGGACTAGCAGACCAAGAGACCCAGTACTTC.

There are many counts of this clonotype. The rearrangement links TRBV3-1 to TRBJ1-1; D is unclear. The CDR3 spans 12 residues. V was cut by 0 bases and J by 12 bases, with 11 bases left in between. From germline, CDR1 is LGHDT and CDR2 YNNKEL (reference sequence). Here the CDR3 DNA reads TGTGCCAGCAGCCAAGAACAGCTAACCCCTTTCTTT. Translating it yields CASSQEQLTPFF.

This clonotype was seen ten or more times. CDR3 region: CSARDPSGRDTQYF. CDR3 sequence (DNA): TGCAGTGCTAGAGATCCCAGCGGAAGGGATACGCAGTATTTT. The chain combines TRBV20-1 with TRBJ2-3; D possibly corresponds to TRBD2 (5 bases). The germline gives CDR1 DFQATT, CDR2 SNEGSKA (reference sequence). Trimming cost V 0 bases and J 6 bases, with 13 bases left between them. This CDR3 is built from 14 residues.

This clonotype is classed as medium-sized. V gene TRBV5-1 combines with J gene TRBJ2-3, with a weak D call TRBD2 (5 bases). V lost 0 bases and J 1 base, leaving 6 bases between the germline ends. From germline, CDR1 is SGHRS and CDR2 YFSETQ. This CDR3 has 14 amino acids. The CDR3 nucleotides are TGCGCCAGCAGCTTGGATAGCGGCACAGATACGCAGTATTTT. Translated, it gives CASSLDSGTDTQYF.

V and J are TRBV6-1 and TRBJ1-5; TRBD1 agrees at 9 bases. Germline-derived CDR1 and CDR2 are MNHNS and SASEGT. Trimming at V came to 7 bases and at J to 6 bases, leaving 7 bases not matched to a gene. The length of the CDR3 is 14 residues. CDR3 bases: TGTGCCAGCAAGCGGGGACAGGGTGGTCAGCCCCAGCATTTT. Translating it yields CASKRGQGGQPQHF.

This clonotype was detected many times. The chain combines TRBV12-3 or TRBV12-4 with TRBJ2-1, with 14 bases matching TRBD2. The CDR3 length is 18 residues. With V trimmed by 6 bases and J by 5 bases, 12 bases remained unmatched. The CDR3 DNA reads as TGTGCCAGCAGATCGGGACTAGCGGGAGTGGGAGTGGACAATGAGCAGTTCTTC. It encodes CASRSGLAGVGVDNEQFF.

This clonotype was seen ten or more times. The chain combines TRBV4-2 with TRBJ2-7, with D unclear. CDR1 and CDR2 from the germline V gene are LGHNA and YNFKEQ. The CDR3 runs 15 residues. Trimming removed 3 bases at V and 1 base at J, with 13 bases between. Written as DNA, the CDR3 is TGTGCCAGCAGCCAGGATAGCAGCCCTTCCTACGAGCAGTACTTC. Protein sequence: CASSQDSSPSYEQYF.

The chain joins TRBV7-6 to TRBJ2-2; D is undetermined. This CDR3 has 16 residues. CDR1 is SGHVS, CDR2 FNYEAQ, per germline. V was trimmed by 1 base and J by 6 bases, leaving 15 bases between them. The CDR3 reads CASSLESLVSSGELFF. The CDR3 region has the DNA TGTGCCAGCAGCTTAGAAAGTCTAGTATCATCCGGGGAGCTGTTTTTT. Using reference TRBV7-6 and TRBJ2-2 for the parts outside the CDR3, the full variable domain is GAGVSQSPRYKVTKRGQDVALRCDPISGHVSLYWYRQALGQGPEFLTYFNYEAQQDKSGLPNDRFSAERPEGSISTLTIQRTEQRDSAMYRCASSLESLVSSGELFFGEGSRLTVL.

The chain joins TRBV18 to TRBJ2-1; TRBD2 matches 8 bases. With 2 bases clipped from V and 7 bases from J, the junction kept 13 bases outside the gene matches. Germline CDR1 reads KGHSH; CDR2 reads LQKENI. This CDR3 is 17 amino acids long. This CDR3 is CASSPFSGEGRGNEQFF. In DNA form, the CDR3 reads TGTGCCAGCTCACCATTTAGCGGGGAAGGACGAGGGAATGAGCAGTTCTTC.

This clonotype was picked up a small number of times. The V gene is TRBV7-2, the J gene TRBJ2-2; no reliable D call. The CDR3 loop spans 14 amino acids. V was clipped by 0 bases and J by 6 bases, with 8 bases between them. Germline V gives CDR1 SGHTA, CDR2 FQGNSA. CDR3 region: CASSLAPSPGELFF. In nucleotides, the CDR3 is TGTGCCAGCAGCTTAGCGCCCAGCCCCGGGGAGCTGTTTTTT.

This chain connects TRBV11-2 to TRBJ2-3; 7 bases match TRBD2. This CDR3 region has 16 residues. Germline-derived CDR1 and CDR2 are SGHAT and FQNNGV. Germline trimming cut 1 base from V and 6 bases from J; bases unmatched to any gene: 10. The CDR3 loop is CASSLVGGRARDTQYF. CDR3 coding DNA: TGTGCCAGCAGCTTAGTTGGAGGGAGGGCCCGGGATACGCAGTATTTT.

This chain uses TRBV12-3 or TRBV12-4 with TRBJ2-3; a weak D match, TRBD2 (6 bases). This CDR3 has 17 amino acids. Trimming took 6 bases from V and 0 from J, leaving 19 bases between them. Written as DNA, the CDR3 is TGTGCCAGCAGATGGGGACTTCTCACCTCTAGCACAGATACGCAGTATTTT. It yields the protein CASRWGLLTSSTDTQYF.

This clonotype turned up a few times. The rearrangement joins TRBV3-1 to TRBJ2-3, with D possibly being TRBD2 (5 bases). The CDR3 length is 13 residues. V gave up 3 bases and J gave up 7 bases, with 11 bases separating them. Germline V lookup: CDR1 LGHDT, CDR2 YNNKEL (reference sequence). This chain's CDR3 is CASSHLLANTQYF. DNA for the CDR3: TGTGCCAGCAGCCACCTCCTAGCTAATACGCAGTATTTT.